These 26 T cell receptor beta chains were sequenced from one sample in a study of prognosis after radiotherapy for stage I lung cancer. By two-round multiplex PCR, the TCR beta CDR3 was amplified from genomic DNA. The first round of PCR was done with primers that matched each TRBV and TRBJ gene. TCRdb recomputed calls from the multiplex PCR reads with MiXCR, one row per CDR3 protein. The table includes fewer than 50,000 distinct CDR3 sequences, around 22% detected once. The material was PBMCs, obtained before or after stereotactic body radiation therapy (not recorded which). These TCRs come from a donor over 45 with non-small cell lung cancer.

Ten or more counts support this clonotype. The CDR3 loop is CSARRLAGYEQYF. The CDR3 DNA reads TGCAGTGCTAGACGGCTAGCGGGATACGAGCAGTACTTC. The chain couples TRBV20-1 to TRBJ2-7; TRBD2 matches 9 bases. The V segment lost 2 bases and the J segment 4 bases; nucleotides outside the gene matches: 3. The CDR3 is 13 residues long. The germline CDR1 and CDR2 sequences are DFQATT and SNEGSKA (reference sequence).

Concerning this clonotype: A far larger clone is off by one base, so a read error is likely. The chain joins TRBV28 to TRBJ2-1, with TRBD1 as a possible D gene (6 bases). Germline CDR1 reads MDHEN; CDR2 reads SYDVKM. The CDR3 sequence is 15 residues long. V shed 8 bases and J shed 4 bases, with 18 bases lying between them. CDR3 nucleotide sequence: TGTGCCAGCGGGACATGGGGCGCGGGTTACAATGAGCAGTTCTTC. This encodes CASGTWGAGYNEQFF.

In this sample, this clonotype turned up once. The chain uses TRBV28 and TRBJ2-1; D possibly corresponds to TRBD1 (6 bases). CDR3 size: 16 residues. Trimming took off 6 bases at V and 7 bases at J, with 22 bases between the two ends. Germline V gene lookup returns CDR1 MDHEN and CDR2 SYDVKM. This CDR3 reads CASRGRGGAARNEQFF. The DNA of the CDR3 is TGTGCCAGCAGGGGAAGAGGGGGTGCCGCGAGGAATGAGCAGTTCTTC.

The table lists this clonotype with a few counts. Likely a read error: the CDR3 ends without its conserved phenylalanine or tryptophan. The V call is TRBV5-1, the J call TRBJ2-4; 14 positions match TRBD2. The CDR3 loop spans 17 amino acids. V was clipped by 4 bases and J by 5 bases; unmatched bases: 8. In germline, CDR1 is SGHRS, CDR2 YFSETQ. The CDR3 loop reads CASSLGGTSGGQNIQYS. The DNA for the CDR3 is TGCGCCAGCAGCCTCGGAGGGACTAGCGGGGGACAAAACATTCAGTACTCC.

Note on this clonotype: A read error is the likely source, as a far larger clone sits one nucleotide away. The gene calls are TRBV6-5 and TRBJ2-3; D is unresolved. The CDR3 runs to 13 residues. V shed 2 bases and J shed 3 bases, with 6 bases lying between them. Germline V gives CDR1 MNHEY, CDR2 SVGAGI. The CDR3 protein is CASSYQRTDTQYF. The CDR3 DNA reads as TGTGCCAGCAGTTACCAGAGAACAGATACGCAGTATTTT.

The gene calls are TRBV2 and TRBJ2-3; 9 bases are shared with TRBD1. CDR3 length: 18 amino acids. V dropped 6 bases and J dropped 0; count of bases not matched to a gene: 13. CDR1 SNHLY and CDR2 FYNNEI come from the germline V gene. Here the CDR3 reads CASRRDRAVRTSTDTQYF. In nucleotides, the CDR3 is TGTGCCAGCAGGCGGGACAGGGCCGTAAGGACAAGCACAGATACGCAGTATTTT.

In this sample, this clonotype turned up many times. This chain links TRBV20-1 with TRBJ2-2; possible D gene TRBD1, 6 bases. CDR1 is DFQATT, CDR2 SNEGSKA, per germline (reference sequence). Trimming shortened V by 4 bases and J by 1 base, and 16 bases separated the two germline ends. The CDR3 totals 16 residues. This CDR3 reads CSAKDAGAVNTGELFF. Here the CDR3 DNA reads TGCAGTGCTAAGGATGCAGGGGCGGTGAACACCGGGGAGCTGTTTTTT.

J is TRBJ2-2 and V is TRBV3-1; D ambiguous. Trimming stripped 1 base from V and 6 bases from J, with 6 bases between. CDR1 and CDR2 from the germline V gene are LGHDT and YNNKEL (reference sequence). This CDR3 has 13 amino acids. The CDR3 region has the DNA TGTGCCAGCAGCCAAGTTAGTCCCGGGGAGCTGTTTTTT. Translating it yields CASSQVSPGELFF.

About this clonotype itself: This is likely a read error, given that the CDR3 carries no conserved phenylalanine or tryptophan at its end. The limits of the CDR3 on the DNA are not certain, so only TCRdb's listed CDR3 is given. The rearrangement uses TRBV20-1 and TRBJ2-5; the table names TRBD2, a call not compared with the DNA. The CDR3 is 12 residues long, counting both termini. The germline V gene encodes CDR1 DFQATT and CDR2 SNEGSKA (reference sequence). This CDR3 is CSGGKVQETKYI.

In its sample, this clonotype is medium-sized. The chain recombines TRBV6-5 with TRBJ2-1; 7 bases are a match to TRBD2. This CDR3 has 17 residues. Trimming removed 1 base from V and 3 bases from J; junction bases left unmatched: 9. Germline CDR1 and CDR2: MNHEY and SVGAGI. The CDR3 reads CASSYWEGRIHYNEQFF. In DNA, the CDR3 is TGTGCCAGCAGTTACTGGGAGGGGCGAATACACTACAATGAGCAGTTCTTC.

Notes on this clonotype: A much larger clone differs from this one at a single base, so this may be a read error. The CDR3 carries no conserved terminal phenylalanine or tryptophan, so it likely arises from a read error. The rearrangement joins TRBV7-8 to TRBJ2-3; 10 bases match TRBD1. The J segment lost 0 bases and the V segment lost 5 bases, leaving 2 bases of the junction unmatched. CDR3 length equals 15 residues. Germline V gene sequence: CDR1 SGHVS, CDR2 FQNEAQ. The CDR3 sequence is CASSKGQGSTDTQYS. The CDR3 region has the DNA TGTGCCAGCAGCAAGGGACAGGGGAGCACAGATACGCAGTATTCT.

This clonotype was counted many times. This chain's CDR3 is CASSQVFSRGKLFF. In DNA form, the CDR3 reads TGTGCCAGCAGCCAAGTTTTTTCCAGGGGGAAACTGTTTTTT. The rearrangement joins TRBV14 to TRBJ1-4; 7 bases fit TRBD1. The trim removed 1 base at V and 11 bases at J, leaving 7 bases unmatched. This CDR3 spans 14 amino acids. Germline V gene data show CDR1 as SGHDN and CDR2 as FVKESK.

This clonotype was seen at least ten times. The chain links TRBV9 to TRBJ2-3; 9 nucleotides align to TRBD2. The J segment lost 7 bases and the V segment lost 0 bases, leaving 6 bases of the junction unmatched. The CDR3 contains 15 residues. Germline V gene sequence: CDR1 SGDLS, CDR2 YYNGEE. CDR3 protein: CASSVGQAGGHTQYF. CDR3 nucleotide sequence: TGTGCCAGCAGCGTAGGGCAAGCGGGAGGCCATACGCAGTATTTT.

About this clonotype: One base away lies a much larger clone, so this may be a sequencing read error. The chain joins TRBV3-1 to TRBJ2-5; D assignment may be TRBD1 or TRBD2 (5 bases each). The CDR3 runs to 14 residues. Germline V gives CDR1 LGHDT, CDR2 YNNKEL (reference sequence). CDR3 residues: CTSSRRESQETQYF. The CDR3 DNA reads TGTACCAGCAGCCGCAGGGAGAGCCAAGAGACCCAGTACTTC.

This clonotype has a count of ten or more. The chain joins TRBV3-1 to TRBJ2-7; 7 bases fit TRBD1. CDR1 and CDR2 (germline): LGHDT, YNNKEL (reference sequence). CDR3 length equals 16 residues. The V segment lost 4 bases and the J segment 1 base; nucleotides outside the gene matches: 10. CDR3 nucleotides: TGTGCCAGCAGCCCGTTTCGACAGGGTGGATCCTACGAGCAGTACTTC. Encoded protein: CASSPFRQGGSYEQYF.

On this clonotype: A single base is all that separates this from a far larger clone, so a read error is likely. The chain joins TRBV6-4 to TRBJ2-1; D is perhaps TRBD2 (7 bases). V lost 7 bases, J lost 9 bases, and 19 bases lay in between. In germline, CDR1 is MRHNA, CDR2 SNTAGT. The CDR3 is 14 amino acids. CDR3 residues: CASNFEGGGGEQFF. In DNA form, the CDR3 reads TGTGCCAGCAATTTCGAGGGAGGGGGGGGTGAGCAGTTCTTC.

Notes on this clonotype: Sequence at one end of the junction differs from germline and may be a read error. V gene TRBV7-8 combines with J gene TRBJ2-2, with 9 bases aligning to TRBD1. This CDR3 has 16 residues. The germline gives CDR1 SGHVS, CDR2 FQNEAQ. CDR3 region: CANSPRTGANTGELFF. The CDR3 nucleotides read TGTGCCAACAGCCCGCGGACAGGGGCTAACACCGGGGAGCTGTTTTTT.

This clonotype was seen many times. The V call is TRBV28, the J call TRBJ2-2, with 10 bases lining up with TRBD2. V shed 2 bases and J 5 bases; nucleotides not matched to a gene: 5. The CDR3 extends over 16 amino acids. Germline V lookup: CDR1 MDHEN, CDR2 SYDVKM. In DNA form, the CDR3 reads TGTGCCAGCAGTTTAGTACTAGCGGGACGGACCGGGGAGCTGTTTTTT. Its translation is CASSLVLAGRTGELFF.

This chain links TRBV5-1 with TRBJ1-3; the D gene is possibly TRBD1 (6 bases). Trimming cost V 4 bases and J 3 bases, with 14 bases left between them. The CDR3 sequence is 15 residues long. Germline lookup yields CDR1 SGHRS and CDR2 YFSETQ. CDR3 protein: CASSHTGQGGNTIYF. As DNA, the CDR3 is TGCGCCAGCAGCCACACAGGGCAGGGTGGAAACACCATATATTTT.

This clonotype was seen once. The DNA for the CDR3 is TGCAGTGCTAGAGCCGCTAGCGGGAGGTTGTTCACAGATACGCAGTATTTT. It is translated as CSARAASGRLFTDTQYF. The chain uses TRBV20-1 and TRBJ2-3; 11 nucleotides match TRBD2. CDR1 is DFQATT and CDR2 is SNEGSKA in the germline V gene (reference sequence). V lost 1 base, J lost 2 bases, and 8 bases stayed unmatched. This CDR3 comprises 17 residues.

This clonotype came up many times. The V gene is TRBV11-2, the J gene TRBJ2-4; D may match TRBD1 or TRBD2 (6 bases each). CDR1 and CDR2 from the germline V gene are SGHAT and FQNNGV. This CDR3 has 18 amino acids. V was clipped by 1 base and J by 7 bases, with 23 bases between them. The CDR3, as DNA: TGTGCCAGCAGCTTAGGTCCCTCTTCCAACAGGGCGGGGAACATTCAGTACTTC. This codes for CASSLGPSSNRAGNIQYF.

In its sample, this clonotype was seen many times. The chain carries TRBV6-5 and TRBJ1-2, with D tentatively TRBD1 (6 bases). V was trimmed by 1 base and J by 8 bases, leaving 17 bases between them. There are 15 residues in the CDR3. Germline V CDR1 and CDR2: MNHEY, SVGAGI. The CDR3 DNA reads as TGTGCCAGCAGTTACTTTGGGGGCGGGGGACGAGGCTACACCTTC. Amino acids: CASSYFGGGGRGYTF.

This clonotype was counted at least ten times. This CDR3 reads CASSSPFGETQYF. In nucleotides, the CDR3 is TGTGCCAGCAGCTCCCCGTTCGGGGAGACCCAGTACTTC. This chain joins TRBV7-9 and TRBJ2-5; no firm D call. The germline V and J ends were trimmed by 4 bases and 5 bases, with 11 bases remaining between them. CDR3 length: 13 residues. Per the germline V gene, CDR1 is SEHNR and CDR2 is FQNEAQ (reference sequence).

This clonotype has ten or more counts. The chain has TRBV4-1 and TRBJ1-2; 7 bases align to TRBD1. This CDR3 spans 16 amino acids. In germline, CDR1 is MGHRA, CDR2 YSYEKL. The junction had 15 bases not matched to a gene; V was cut back by 3 bases and J by 8 bases. The CDR3 sequence is CASSQPRFTGAGGYTF. The CDR3 DNA is TGCGCCAGCAGCCAGCCGAGATTCACAGGGGCTGGCGGCTACACCTTC.

This clonotype has ten or more counts. V usage is TRBV9 and J usage is TRBJ2-7, with 8 bases identical to TRBD1. The CDR3 is 15 amino acids. J gave up 2 bases and V 0 bases, and 4 bases lay outside the gene matches. Germline V gene lookup returns CDR1 SGDLS and CDR2 YYNGEE. This chain's CDR3 is CASSVDGQGAYEQYF. CDR3 nucleotide sequence: TGTGCCAGCAGCGTAGATGGACAGGGTGCCTACGAGCAGTACTTC.

This clonotype was picked up many times. This chain uses TRBV20-1 with TRBJ2-1, with TRBD1 matching 9 bases. J lost 10 bases, V lost 5 bases, and 3 bases had no gene match. Germline CDR1 DFQATT, CDR2 SNEGSKA (reference sequence). This CDR3 contains 11 residues. The CDR3 loop is CSADRGREQFF. CDR3 coding DNA: TGCAGTGCTGACAGGGGGAGGGAGCAGTTCTTC.